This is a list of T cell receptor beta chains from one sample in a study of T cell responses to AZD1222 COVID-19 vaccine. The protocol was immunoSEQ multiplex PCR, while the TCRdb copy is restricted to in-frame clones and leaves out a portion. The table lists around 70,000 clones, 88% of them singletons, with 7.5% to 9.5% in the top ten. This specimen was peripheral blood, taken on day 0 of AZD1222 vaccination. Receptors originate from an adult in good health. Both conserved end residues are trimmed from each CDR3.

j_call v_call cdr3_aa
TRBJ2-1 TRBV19 ATATSGFLGNEQF
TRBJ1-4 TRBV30 AWRGGTGAEKLF
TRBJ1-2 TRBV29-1 SVEDGDRTYGYT
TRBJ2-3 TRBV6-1 ASSEALTGTDTQY
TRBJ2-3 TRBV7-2 ASRLWEGRGTDTQY
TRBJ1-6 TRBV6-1 ASSELGQFNSPLH
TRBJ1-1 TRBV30 AWSVLGRVGSGTEAF
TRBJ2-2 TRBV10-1 ASRGTVTGELF
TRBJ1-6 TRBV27 ASSRFSRNSPLH
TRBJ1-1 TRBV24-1 ATKGMNTEAF
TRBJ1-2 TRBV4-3 ASSQEWGRGHGYT
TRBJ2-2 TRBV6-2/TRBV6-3 ASSRDYTGELF
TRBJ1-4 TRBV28 ASSGQTDNEKLF
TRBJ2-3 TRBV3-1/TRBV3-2 ASSRSSGRANTDTQY
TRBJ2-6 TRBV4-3 ASSQPPGSGANVLT
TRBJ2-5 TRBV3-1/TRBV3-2 ASKVTGTAETQY
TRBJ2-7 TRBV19 ASSMVAGTYEQY
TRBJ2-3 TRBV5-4 ASSHAPRVTSTDTQY
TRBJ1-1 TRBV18 ASSPDKNTEAF
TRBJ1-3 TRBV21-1 ASSKASEQSIDDSGNTIY
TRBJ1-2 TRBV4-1 ASSQGQGAFGYT
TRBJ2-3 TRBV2 ASSGFHADTQY
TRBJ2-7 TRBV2 ASSDSPREQY
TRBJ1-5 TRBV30 AWSVGGGNQPQH
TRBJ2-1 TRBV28 ASSLPGTQDDEQF
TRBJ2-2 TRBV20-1 SASVLTNTGELF
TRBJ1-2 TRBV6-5 ASSLRDPEGYGYT
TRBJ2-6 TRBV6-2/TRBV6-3 ASSWRGSGANVLT
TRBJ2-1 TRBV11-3 ASSPRSYNEQF
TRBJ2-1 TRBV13 ASSSLPGTSGTNEQF
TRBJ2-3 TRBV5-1 ASSLEGGSTDTQY
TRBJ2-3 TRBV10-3 AIRGTGGPDTQY
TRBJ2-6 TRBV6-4 ASSDSKSSGANVLT
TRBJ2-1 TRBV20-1 SASEAGQGANEQF
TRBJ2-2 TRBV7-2 ASSLVVLNTGELF
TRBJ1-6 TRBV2 ASRGSGARSYNSPLH
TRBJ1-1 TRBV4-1 ASSQDPITGDNTEAF
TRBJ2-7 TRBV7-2 ASNAPSGAYEQY
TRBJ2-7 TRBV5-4 ASSFAGQYEQY
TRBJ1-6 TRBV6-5 ASRGWQSVNSPLH
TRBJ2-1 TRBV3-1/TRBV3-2 ASSQGLAGGNEQF
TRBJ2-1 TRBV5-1 ASRCDSCNEQF
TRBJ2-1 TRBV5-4 ASSLVDRFNEQF
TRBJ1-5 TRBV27 ASKTGNQPQH
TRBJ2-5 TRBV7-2 ASSLAGFKTQY
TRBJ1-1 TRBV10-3 AISVLANTEAF
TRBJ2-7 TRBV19 ASSTSREQY
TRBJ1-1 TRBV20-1 SALLNTEAF
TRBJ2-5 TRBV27 ASSLSTWETQY
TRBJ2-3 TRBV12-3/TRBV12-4 ASSFFTDTQY
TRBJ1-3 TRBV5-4 ASSLGPRFQGASGNTIY
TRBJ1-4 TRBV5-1 ASRPRGFTNEKLF
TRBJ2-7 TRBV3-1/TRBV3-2 ASSPGLAVYEQY
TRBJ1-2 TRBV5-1 ATSSGGPGYT
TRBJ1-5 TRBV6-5 ASRGYNQPQH
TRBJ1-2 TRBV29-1 SVELGGVGYGYT
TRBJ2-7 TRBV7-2 ASSPTPQGTYEQY